The 22 T cell receptor beta chains below come from one sample, sequenced in a study of blood T cell repertoires in COVID-19. Clones were sequenced by immunoSEQ multiplex PCR, and TCRdb holds only the in-frame ones, with some missing. The top ten hold over 3.5% of the sample, which has about 270,000 clones, 80% to 90% seen once. Material for sequencing was PBMCs or T cells enriched from blood (not recorded which). Receptors were obtained from a woman aged 30 to 39 with acute COVID-19.

The chain joins TRBV4-1 to TRBJ2-7, with D perhaps matching TRBD2 (6 bases). The V gene lost 5 bases and the J gene lost 4 bases, with 18 bases spanning the gap. The germline gives CDR1 MGHRA, CDR2 YSYEKL. CDR3 length equals 15 residues. The CDR3 DNA sequence: TGCGCCAGCAGCACCTCCCCCGGAGGGGCTTACGAGCAGTACTTC. The encoded protein is CASSTSPGGAYEQYF.

This clone was recorded a few times. The J gene is TRBJ2-7, the V gene TRBV7-3, with 7 bases that match TRBD1. Per germline, CDR1 SGHTA and CDR2 FQGTGA. This CDR3 is built from 15 residues. J gave up 1 base and V 5 bases, and 8 bases lay outside the gene matches. In DNA form, the CDR3 reads TGTGCCAGCAGCCGTACAGGGGTAGGTTCCTACGAGCAGTACTTC. It specifies CASSRTGVGSYEQYF.

This clone was recorded once. The chain couples TRBV6-5 to TRBJ2-7, with 8 bases identical to TRBD1. CDR3 size: 14 residues. Germline CDR1 and CDR2: MNHEY and SVGAGI. J lost 2 bases, V lost 8 bases, and 8 bases had no gene match. CDR3 nucleotide sequence: TGTGCCAGCGGGCCGGGACAGGCCACCTACGAGCAGTACTTC. Translating gives CASGPGQATYEQYF.

The chain has TRBV15 and TRBJ2-1, with D possibly being TRBD2 (6 bases). The V end was cut by 3 bases, the J end by 4 bases, with 16 bases between. Germline V gives CDR1 LNHNV, CDR2 YYDKDF (reference sequence). The CDR3 contains 16 residues. CDR3 sequence reads: CATSSQGRGLYNEQFF. In DNA, the CDR3 is TGTGCCACCAGCAGCCAGGGAAGGGGACTGTACAATGAGCAGTTCTTC. Drawing the rest from reference TRBV15 and TRBJ2-1, the complete variable domain is DAMVIQNPRYQVTQFGKPVTLSCSQTLNHNVMYWYQQKSSQAPKLLFHYYDKDFNNEADTPDNFQSRRPNTSFCFLDIRSPGLGDTAMYLCATSSQGRGLYNEQFFGPGTRLTVL.

J is TRBJ1-4 and V is TRBV24-1; TRBD1 matches 7 bases. Looked up from germline, CDR1 is KGHDR and CDR2 is SFDVKD. This CDR3 comprises 15 residues. The J segment lost 11 bases and the V segment lost 4 bases, leaving 12 bases of the junction unmatched. CDR3: CATSDPQGGTEKLFF. The CDR3 DNA reads as TGTGCCACCAGTGACCCCCAGGGGGGCACGGAGAAACTGTTTTTT.

This clone was seen a few times. V is TRBV28 and J is TRBJ1-6; the match to TRBD1 covers 7 bases. The CDR3 contains 16 residues. With 1 base clipped from V and 7 bases from J, the junction kept 7 bases outside the gene matches. Germline CDR1 and CDR2: MDHEN and SYDVKM. CDR3 in amino acids: CASSLSQTGSNSPLHF. DNA of the CDR3: TGTGCCAGCAGTTTATCCCAGACAGGGTCAAATTCACCCCTCCACTTT.

The chain joins TRBV28 to TRBJ2-4, with 9 bases identical to TRBD1. V lost 3 bases and J lost 0; bases outside the gene matches: 15. The CDR3 extends over 20 amino acids. Germline V gene data show CDR1 as MDHEN and CDR2 as SYDVKM. The CDR3 sequence: CASSFSWLRDREKAKNIQYF. The CDR3 DNA sequence: TGTGCCAGCAGTTTCAGTTGGTTGCGGGACAGGGAAAAAGCCAAAAACATTCAGTACTTC.

The rearrangement uses TRBV3-1 (or the pseudogene TRBV3-2) and TRBJ2-2; 10 bases agree with TRBD2. Germline lookup yields CDR1 LGHDT and CDR2 YNNKEL (reference sequence). This CDR3 comprises 14 residues. With 10 bases clipped from V and 1 base from J, the junction kept 3 bases outside the gene matches. CDR3: CATRTSGNTGELFF. The CDR3 DNA reads TGTGCCACGCGGACTAGCGGGAACACCGGGGAGCTGTTTTTT.

This clone was found once. The chain is built from TRBV19 and TRBJ1-1, with a weak D call TRBD1 (6 bases). Trimming removed 5 bases at V and 1 base at J, with 11 bases between. Germline loops: CDR1 LNHDA, CDR2 SQIVND (reference sequence). This CDR3 region has 14 residues. CDR3 sequence: CASSPGTKNTEAFF. The CDR3, as DNA: TGTGCCAGTAGTCCCGGGACAAAGAACACTGAAGCTTTCTTT.

V is TRBV28 and J is TRBJ1-3; D not certain. Germline assignment: CDR1 MDHEN and CDR2 SYDVKM. V was clipped by 4 bases and J by 1 base, with 11 bases between them. The CDR3 length is 15 residues. In nucleotides, the CDR3 is TGTGCCAGCAGTTCCTCAGGCAGTTCTGGAAACACCATATATTTT. Translating it yields CASSSSGSSGNTIYF.

The J gene is TRBJ2-7, the V gene TRBV5-1; the match to TRBD2 covers 10 bases. The CDR3 loop spans 13 amino acids. Germline trimming cut 2 bases from V and 6 bases from J; bases unmatched to any gene: 2. The germline gives CDR1 SGHRS, CDR2 YFSETQ. The CDR3 here is CASSFSGRTEQYF. The CDR3 DNA sequence: TGCGCCAGCAGCTTTAGCGGGAGGACCGAGCAGTACTTC. Full variable domain (outside the CDR3, taken from reference TRBV5-1 and TRBJ2-7): KAGVTQTPRYLIKTRGQQVTLSCSPISGHRSVSWYQQTPGQGLQFLFEYFSETQRNKGNFPGRFSGRQFSNSRSEMNVSTLELGDSALYLCASSFSGRTEQYFGPGTRLTVT.

V usage is TRBV5-6 and J usage is TRBJ2-7; 8 nucleotides line up with TRBD1. The CDR3 runs to 17 residues. The trim removed 0 bases at V and 3 bases at J, leaving 11 bases unmatched. Looked up from germline, CDR1 is SGHDT and CDR2 is YYEEEE. In nucleotides, the CDR3 is TGTGCCAGCAGCTTGGCCTCGGTGGGACAGGCCGACTACGAGCAGTACTTC. Translating gives CASSLASVGQADYEQYF.

The gene calls are TRBV7-2 and TRBJ2-1; 11 bases align to TRBD2. The CDR3 covers 16 residues. V lost 4 bases, J lost 5 bases, and 7 bases stayed unmatched. The germline V gene encodes CDR1 SGHTA and CDR2 FQGNSA. DNA of the CDR3: TGTGCCAGCAGCTCTGATGGGACTAGCGGAGACAATGAGCAGTTCTTC. Residues: CASSSDGTSGDNEQFF.

The chain is built from TRBV28 and TRBJ2-7, with D tentatively TRBD1 (6 bases). Germline CDR1 and CDR2: MDHEN and SYDVKM. Trimming took 4 bases from V and 1 from J, leaving 8 bases between them. This CDR3 contains 13 residues. The CDR3 sequence is CASSSGQSYEQYF. The CDR3, as DNA: TGTGCCAGCAGTTCAGGACAGTCCTACGAGCAGTACTTC.

A single count supports this clone. The chain is built from TRBV29-1 and TRBJ2-2, with 13 bases identical to TRBD2. The ends lost 7 bases at V and 0 bases at J; junction bases unmatched: 8. Germline V CDR1 and CDR2: SQVTM, ANQGSEA. The CDR3 is 17 residues long. CDR3 amino acids: CSGRLAGGPANTGELFF. CDR3 coding DNA: TGCAGCGGGCGACTAGCGGGAGGTCCGGCGAACACCGGGGAGCTGTTTTTT.

CDR3 loop: CASSRGTGYTDTQYF. Written as DNA, the CDR3 is TGTGCCAGCAGCCGAGGGACAGGGTACACAGATACGCAGTATTTT. The rearrangement links TRBV5-4 to TRBJ2-3; 9 nucleotides line up with TRBD1. This CDR3 region has 15 residues. Germline V gives CDR1 SGHNT, CDR2 YYREEE (reference sequence). V gave up 4 bases and J gave up 2 bases; unmatched junction bases: 5. The whole variable domain, filled in from reference TRBV5-4 and TRBJ2-3, reads ETGVTQSPTHLIKTRGQQVTLRCSSQSGHNTVSWYQQALGQGPQFIFQYYREEENGRGNFPPRFSGLQFPNYSSELNVNALELDDSALYLCASSRGTGYTDTQYFGPGTRLTVL.

The chain links TRBV3-1 (or the pseudogene TRBV3-2) to TRBJ1-5, with 7 bases identical to TRBD1. In germline, CDR1 is LGHDT, CDR2 YNNKEL (reference sequence). With 2 bases clipped from V and 4 bases from J, the junction kept 11 bases outside the gene matches. The CDR3 has 17 residues. The DNA for the CDR3 is TGTGCCAGCAGCCAAAGACAGGGAAATAAAGGAAATCAGCCCCAGCATTTT. Protein: CASSQRQGNKGNQPQHF.

This chain links TRBV6-1 with TRBJ2-5; 8 bases align to TRBD1. Germline CDR1 is MNHNS and CDR2 is SASEGT. V gave up 3 bases and J gave up 2 bases; unmatched junction bases: 5. The CDR3 spans 15 residues. CDR3 nucleotides: TGTGCCAGCAGTGACAGGGGGCTAGGGCAAGAGACCCAGTACTTC. It codes for CASSDRGLGQETQYF.

This chain connects TRBV14 to TRBJ1-4, with D perhaps TRBD1 (6 bases). V gave up 4 bases and J gave up 0 bases, with 12 bases separating them. From germline, CDR1 is SGHDN and CDR2 FVKESK. This CDR3 has 16 residues. CDR3 nucleotide sequence: TGTGCCAGCAGCCGGACTCCAGGGGCAACTAATGAAAAACTGTTTTTT. Its protein product is CASSRTPGATNEKLFF.

This sequence joins TRBV7-9 and TRBJ2-7; TRBD1 is a possible D gene (5 bases). The germline gives CDR1 SEHNR, CDR2 FQNEAQ (reference sequence). The CDR3 has 13 residues. Trimming cost V 6 bases and J 4 bases, with 13 bases left between them. The CDR3 DNA follows: TGTGCCAGCAGTCCCGGACACCCTTACGAGCAGTACTTC. It translates to CASSPGHPYEQYF.

This clone was counted between two and nine times. The chain couples TRBV10-3 to TRBJ1-4; 9 bases line up with TRBD1. The CDR3 runs to 14 residues. V lost 10 bases, J lost 0 bases, and 3 bases stayed unmatched. The germline CDR1 and CDR2 sequences are ENHRY and SYGVKD. CDR3 DNA sequence: TGTGCCACGGGACAGGGCACAACTAATGAAAAACTGTTTTTT. This codes for CATGQGTTNEKLFF.

This chain uses TRBV2 with TRBJ2-5; 9 nucleotides align to TRBD1. The germline gives CDR1 SNHLY, CDR2 FYNNEI. The junction had 5 bases not matched to a gene; V was cut back by 5 bases and J by 1 base. The CDR3 runs to 15 residues. In nucleotides, the CDR3 is TGTGCCAGCAGTCCGGGACAGGGACCCCAAGAGACCCAGTACTTC. Its protein is CASSPGQGPQETQYF.